These 20 T cell receptor beta chains originate from one sample sequenced in a study of cytomegalovirus exposure and HLA in healthy donors. Primers: 60 Vbeta forward and 13 Jbeta reverse. Measured with immunoSEQ multiplex PCR; TCRdb has only the in-frame clones, and not every one. The profile covers approximately 140,000 clones, with around three quarters appearing a single time and about 0.91% taken by the ten largest. Sequencing was done on a sample of PBMCs. These receptors originate from a man between 18 and 35 years old in good health and CMV-seronegative.

The chain has TRBV7-2 and TRBJ1-2, with D possibly TRBD1 on 6 matching bases. Trimming left V 5 bases short and J 6 bases short, with 13 bases between. The CDR3 totals 13 residues. The V gene's germline CDR1 is SGHTA and CDR2 FQGNSA. CDR3 bases: TGTGCCAGCAGCGATTACAGGGATAATGGCTACACCTTC. As protein: CASSDYRDNGYTF.

CDR3 nucleotides: TGTGCCAGTAGTATTTGGGGACAAACTGAAGCTTTCTTT. Its translation is CASSIWGQTEAFF. This chain uses TRBV19 with TRBJ1-1; D may be TRBD1 (6 bases). The CDR3 has 13 amino acids. The V gene lost 3 bases and the J gene lost 5 bases, with 10 bases spanning the gap. Germline V gene lookup returns CDR1 LNHDA and CDR2 SQIVND (reference sequence). The full variable domain, its missing parts supplied by reference TRBV19 and TRBJ1-1, is DGGITQSPKYLFRKEGQNVTLSCEQNLNHDAMYWYRQDPGQGLRLIYYSQIVNDFQKGDIAEGYSVSREKKESFPLTVTSAQKNPTAFYLCASSIWGQTEAFFGQGTRLTVV.

The chain has TRBV2 and TRBJ2-2; 7 nucleotides agree with TRBD1. V was clipped by 5 bases and J by 4 bases; unmatched bases: 7. Germline lookup yields CDR1 SNHLY and CDR2 FYNNEI. This CDR3 comprises 15 residues. CDR3 sequence: CASSLSTGITGELFF. In nucleotides, the CDR3 is TGTGCCAGCAGTCTATCGACAGGGATCACCGGGGAGCTGTTTTTT.

This chain connects TRBV4-3 to TRBJ1-2; D is unclear. Germline V lookup: CDR1 LGHNA, CDR2 YSLEER. There are 16 residues in the CDR3. V gave up 4 bases and J gave up 4 bases, with 19 bases separating them. CDR3 residues: CASSRNHRGGSYGYTF. The CDR3 coding sequence is TGCGCCAGCAGCCGAAACCACAGAGGAGGTAGCTATGGCTACACCTTC.

Only a few counts were recorded for this clone. The genes are TRBV30 and TRBJ1-1, with 10 bases that match TRBD1. V dropped 2 bases and J dropped 5; count of bases not matched to a gene: 8. Germline V gives CDR1 GTSNPN, CDR2 SVGIG (reference sequence). This CDR3 has 15 amino acids. CDR3 DNA sequence: TGTGCCTGGAGTCAACCTGACAGGGGGCGGACTGAAGCTTTCTTT. Amino acids: CAWSQPDRGRTEAFF.

The rearrangement joins TRBV9 to TRBJ2-7, with 9 nucleotides matching TRBD1. V gave up 4 bases and J gave up 4 bases; unmatched junction bases: 6. Germline V CDR1 and CDR2: SGDLS, YYNGEE. CDR3 size: 14 residues. The CDR3 is CASSPRDRVYEQYF. The CDR3, as DNA: TGTGCCAGCAGCCCCCGGGACAGGGTGTACGAGCAGTACTTC.

The chain is built from TRBV12-2 and TRBJ1-2; TRBD1 is the table's D call, not checked against the DNA. TRBV12-2 is classified as a pseudogene. The CDR3 contains 15 residues. CDR3 DNA sequence: TGTGCAAGTCGCTCGAAGACAGGGCCTAACTATGGCTACACCTTC. It encodes CASRSKTGPNYGYTF.

This clone occurred a few times. The chain employs TRBV7-9 and TRBJ1-1; D not certain. The CDR3 extends over 15 amino acids. Germline V lookup: CDR1 SEHNR, CDR2 FQNEAQ (reference sequence). The V gene lost 1 base and the J gene lost 1 base, with 10 bases spanning the gap. DNA of the CDR3: TGTGCCAGCAGCTTAGTGGAGTACGGGAACACTGAAGCTTTCTTT. It specifies CASSLVEYGNTEAFF.

The chain links TRBV4-2 to TRBJ1-5, with D possibly matching TRBD1 (6 bases). The CDR3 is 15 amino acids. Trimming removed 0 bases at V and 4 bases at J, with 10 bases between. CDR1 and CDR2 (germline): LGHNA, YNFKEQ. The CDR3 here is CASSQEWQGNQPQHF. CDR3 sequence (DNA): TGTGCCAGCAGCCAAGAATGGCAGGGGAATCAGCCCCAGCATTTT.

V usage is TRBV2 and J usage is TRBJ1-1; 7 nucleotides match TRBD1. Germline CDR1 reads SNHLY; CDR2 reads FYNNEI. The V segment lost 1 base and the J segment 7 bases; nucleotides outside the gene matches: 6. CDR3 length: 14 amino acids. The CDR3 coding sequence is TGTGCCAGCAGTGAAGGACAGGGTAATTTTGAAGCTTTCTTT. This codes for CASSEGQGNFEAFF.

The chain recombines TRBV5-1 with TRBJ1-4; 7 positions agree with TRBD1. Trimming took 3 bases from V and 3 from J; bases not matched to a gene: 2. The germline gives CDR1 SGHRS, CDR2 YFSETQ. The CDR3 spans 14 residues. As DNA, the CDR3 is TGCGCCAGCAGCTCGGGACAGCCTAATGAAAAACTGTTTTTT. Its protein product is CASSSGQPNEKLFF. The full variable domain, rest sourced from reference TRBV5-1 and TRBJ1-4, is KAGVTQTPRYLIKTRGQQVTLSCSPISGHRSVSWYQQTPGQGLQFLFEYFSETQRNKGNFPGRFSGRQFSNSRSEMNVSTLELGDSALYLCASSSGQPNEKLFFGSGTQLSVL.

This clone occurred once. The rearrangement uses TRBV4-1 and TRBJ1-5, with D tentatively TRBD1 (5 bases). Germline CDR1 MGHRA, CDR2 YSYEKL. This CDR3 is built from 16 residues. Trimming took off 5 bases at V and 5 bases at J, with 19 bases between the two ends. The CDR3 loop is CASSGGVDRIHQPQHF. CDR3 nucleotides: TGCGCCAGCAGCGGGGGGGTCGACAGAATTCATCAGCCCCAGCATTTT.

In its sample, this clone was seen a few times. V usage is TRBV10-3 and J usage is TRBJ1-1; 11 bases are shared with TRBD1. The V gene end was trimmed by 10 bases and the J gene end by 6 bases; junction bases not matched to a gene: 7. This CDR3 comprises 13 residues. Germline assignment: CDR1 ENHRY and CDR2 SYGVKD. The DNA of the CDR3 is TGTGCCACGCTTACGGACAGGGGGCCTGAAGCTTTCTTT. As protein: CATLTDRGPEAFF.

J is TRBJ2-1 and V is TRBV9, with 7 nucleotides matching TRBD2. V dropped 1 base and J dropped 5; count of bases not matched to a gene: 0. Germline V lookup: CDR1 SGDLS, CDR2 YYNGEE. The CDR3 is 13 amino acids. In nucleotides, the CDR3 is TGTGCCAGCAGCGTAACTAGCGACAATGAGCAGTTCTTC. Translated, it gives CASSVTSDNEQFF.

The V call is TRBV18, the J call TRBJ1-4; unclear D gene. CDR3 length equals 14 residues. V was trimmed by 6 bases and J by 5 bases, leaving 13 bases between them. CDR1 and CDR2 (germline): KGHSH, LQKENI. CDR3 DNA sequence: TGTGCCAGCTCCGAATCGTCGGGGAATGAAAAACTGTTTTTT. It codes for CASSESSGNEKLFF.

This clone has a single count. The chain links TRBV7-9 to TRBJ1-1; weak D call: TRBD1 (6 bases). This CDR3 comprises 16 residues. With 5 bases removed from V and 2 bases from J, the gap between germline ends came to 18 bases. CDR1 and CDR2 from the germline V gene are SEHNR and FQNEAQ (reference sequence). CDR3 nucleotides: TGTGCCAGCAGCCGCACCGATAGGACAGCCAACACTGAAGCTTTCTTT. This codes for CASSRTDRTANTEAFF.

The genes are TRBV2 and TRBJ2-7; TRBD1 matches at 7 bases. Germline CDR1 and CDR2: SNHLY and FYNNEI. The junction had 7 bases not matched to a gene; V was cut back by 8 bases and J by 3 bases. CDR3 size: 13 residues. The CDR3 sequence: CASDTGQLYEQYF. In DNA form, the CDR3 reads TGTGCCAGCGATACGGGACAGCTCTACGAGCAGTACTTC.

The V call is TRBV5-6, the J call TRBJ1-5; possibly TRBD1 for D (5 bases). The V end lost 4 bases, the J end lost 6 bases, and 17 bases lay between the germline ends. The CDR3 covers 15 residues. Germline V gene data show CDR1 as SGHDT and CDR2 as YYEEEE. For the CDR3, the DNA is TGTGCCAGCAGCCCGGCTGGGGGGACGGCTCAGCCCCAGCATTTT. Protein: CASSPAGGTAQPQHF.

V gene TRBV6-1 combines with J gene TRBJ2-1; 7 bases are a match to TRBD1. Germline V CDR1 and CDR2: MNHNS, SASEGT. Trimming removed 7 bases from V and 6 bases from J; junction bases left unmatched: 6. This CDR3 spans 13 amino acids. CDR3 in DNA: TGTGCCAGCACCGAGACAGGGACCAATGAGCAGTTCTTC. Amino acid sequence: CASTETGTNEQFF.

The rearrangement joins TRBV18 to TRBJ1-1; possible D gene TRBD1, 6 bases. Trimming removed 6 bases from V and 1 base from J, with 9 bases in between. CDR3 size: 13 residues. Germline loops: CDR1 KGHSH, CDR2 LQKENI. CDR3 residues: CASSRQENTEAFF. CDR3 sequence (DNA): TGTGCCAGCTCCCGACAGGAGAACACTGAAGCTTTCTTT.